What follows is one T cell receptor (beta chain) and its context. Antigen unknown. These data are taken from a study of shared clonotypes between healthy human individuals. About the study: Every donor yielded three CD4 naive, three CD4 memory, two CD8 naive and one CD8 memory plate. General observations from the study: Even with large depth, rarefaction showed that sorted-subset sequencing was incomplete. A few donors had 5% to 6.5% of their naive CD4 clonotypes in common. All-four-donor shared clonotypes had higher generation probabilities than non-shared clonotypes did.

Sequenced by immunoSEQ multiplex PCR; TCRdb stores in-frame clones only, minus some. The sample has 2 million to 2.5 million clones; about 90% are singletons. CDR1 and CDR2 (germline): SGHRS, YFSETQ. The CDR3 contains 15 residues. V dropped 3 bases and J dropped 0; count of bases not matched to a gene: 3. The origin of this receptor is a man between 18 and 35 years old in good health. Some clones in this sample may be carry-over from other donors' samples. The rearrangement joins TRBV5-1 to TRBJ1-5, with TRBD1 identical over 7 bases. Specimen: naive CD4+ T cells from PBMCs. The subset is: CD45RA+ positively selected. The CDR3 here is CASSWTGISNQPQHF. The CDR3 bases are TGCGCCAGCAGCTGGACAGGAATTAGCAATCAGCCCCAGCATTTT.